The 22 T cell receptor beta chains in this list originate from one sample, sequenced in a study of T-cell memory formation after mild COVID-19. MiXCR, applied by TCRdb to the 5' RACE reads, yields one record per CDR3 protein. Here the sample spans fewer than 600,000 distinct CDR3 sequences, roughly 22% being singletons. Sequenced sample: PBMCs or a T cell subset sorted from them (not recorded which). The source is an adult woman who had mild COVID-19 (a few samples of this study predate the infection). Cell type and time point are not known.

This clonotype turned up a few times. This chain connects TRBV29-1 to TRBJ1-1; 8 bases fit TRBD1. The CDR3 length is 15 residues. The germline CDR1 and CDR2 sequences are SQVTM and ANQGSEA. J gave up 6 bases and V 0 bases, and 9 bases lay outside the gene matches. The CDR3 loop is CSVEDQDRAGAEAFF. Written as DNA, the CDR3 is TGCAGCGTTGAAGACCAGGACAGGGCTGGGGCTGAAGCTTTCTTT.

This clonotype was counted between two and nine times. The chain links TRBV20-1 to TRBJ2-2; D perhaps matches TRBD2 (6 bases). The V end lost 3 bases, the J end lost 5 bases, and 13 bases lay between the germline ends. Germline CDR1 is DFQATT and CDR2 is SNEGSKA (reference sequence). The CDR3 totals 14 residues. The CDR3 DNA sequence: TGCAGTGCTAGTCCGGGGGTGAGGACCGGGGAGCTGTTTTTT. Amino acid sequence: CSASPGVRTGELFF.

The chain employs TRBV29-1 and TRBJ1-1, with D possibly matching TRBD1 (5 bases). V lost 4 bases, J lost 6 bases, and 18 bases lay in between. CDR3 length equals 14 residues. The V gene's germline CDR1 is SQVTM and CDR2 ANQGSEA. This CDR3 reads CSVVLAGFYSEAFF. The CDR3 DNA reads as TGCAGCGTTGTTTTGGCAGGGTTCTACTCTGAAGCTTTCTTT.

V usage is TRBV24-1 and J usage is TRBJ1-1, with no clear D. Trimming took off 5 bases at V and 5 bases at J, with 11 bases between the two ends. The CDR3 runs 13 residues. Germline assignment: CDR1 KGHDR and CDR2 SFDVKD. CDR3 sequence (DNA): TGTGCCACCAGTGCCGACCTGATGACTGAAGCTTTCTTT. Translated, it gives CATSADLMTEAFF.

V usage is TRBV11-2 and J usage is TRBJ2-7; TRBD2 matches at 13 bases. J lost 4 bases, V lost 5 bases, and 5 bases had no gene match. Germline CDR1 and CDR2: SGHAT and FQNNGV. This CDR3 is built from 15 residues. CDR3 sequence: CASSPLAGGLYEQYF. The DNA of the CDR3 is TGTGCCAGCAGCCCACTAGCGGGAGGGTTATACGAGCAGTACTTC.

This clonotype was observed a handful of times. The chain is built from TRBV7-9 and TRBJ1-1; 8 nucleotides align to TRBD1. Trimming cost V 5 bases and J 3 bases; bases outside gene matches: 8. From germline, CDR1 is SEHNR and CDR2 FQNEAQ (reference sequence). This CDR3 is built from 15 residues. CDR3 nucleotides: TGTGCCAGCAGCGCGACAGGGGATTTGTACACTGAAGCTTTCTTT. This gives the protein CASSATGDLYTEAFF.

There are many counts of this clonotype. The chain carries TRBV27 and TRBJ2-7; TRBD1 matches 7 bases. The CDR3 consists of 16 residues. J gave up 3 bases and V 4 bases, and 12 bases lay outside the gene matches. Per the germline V gene, CDR1 is MNHEY and CDR2 is SMNVEV (reference sequence). The CDR3 DNA sequence: TGTGCCAGCAGTTCCTACGTCTCCGGGACAGACTACGAGCAGTACTTC. This encodes CASSSYVSGTDYEQYF.

This clonotype occurred once. V gene TRBV28 combines with J gene TRBJ1-1, with 7 nucleotides matching TRBD1. Germline assignment: CDR1 MDHEN and CDR2 SYDVKM. The CDR3 is 12 amino acids. Trimming at V came to 0 bases and at J to 8 bases, leaving 0 bases not matched to a gene. CDR3: CASSLWTGEAFF. CDR3 in DNA: TGTGCCAGCAGTTTATGGACAGGGGAAGCTTTCTTT. The variable domain in full, with the rest retrieved from reference TRBV28 and TRBJ1-1, is DVKVTQSSRYLVKRTGEKVFLECVQDMDHENMFWYRQDPGLGLRLIYFSYDVKMKEKGDIPEGYSVSREKKERFSLILESASTNQTSMYLCASSLWTGEAFFGQGTRLTVV.

The rearrangement links TRBV5-1 to TRBJ2-7, with 8 bases fitting TRBD1. Trimming removed 0 bases from V and 3 bases from J; junction bases left unmatched: 5. CDR3 size: 15 residues. The V gene's germline CDR1 is SGHRS and CDR2 YFSETQ. CDR3 nucleotide sequence: TGCGCCAGCAGCTTGGTAACAGGGGGAGGCTACGAGCAGTACTTC. Its protein product is CASSLVTGGGYEQYF.

This clonotype occurred a few times. The chain joins TRBV11-3 to TRBJ2-1; a weak D match, TRBD2 (6 bases). The ends were cut back, 3 bases at V and 9 bases at J, with 12 bases in the middle. Looked up from germline, CDR1 is SGHNT and CDR2 is YENEEA. The CDR3 extends over 13 amino acids. The CDR3 protein is CASSFGLSGEQFF. The CDR3 DNA sequence: TGTGCCAGCAGCTTCGGACTATCGGGTGAGCAGTTCTTC.

This clonotype has at least ten counts. The chain links TRBV5-1 to TRBJ2-7; D is perhaps TRBD2 (7 bases). This CDR3 spans 14 amino acids. The V gene's germline CDR1 is SGHRS and CDR2 YFSETQ. Trimming left V 5 bases short and J 6 bases short, with 18 bases between. The CDR3 nucleotides are TGCGCCAGCAGACCCCCCCAGGGGACTATCGAGCAGTACTTC. Residues: CASRPPQGTIEQYF.

This clonotype was recorded many times. The V gene is TRBV5-1, the J gene TRBJ1-6; TRBD1 is a possible D gene (5 bases). Trimming removed 1 base from V and 7 bases from J, with 15 bases in between. Germline V CDR1 and CDR2: SGHRS, YFSETQ. CDR3 size: 16 residues. CDR3 region: CASSLSVTEVNSPLHF. CDR3 nucleotide sequence: TGCGCCAGCAGCTTGTCGGTGACAGAGGTGAATTCACCCCTCCACTTT. Combining the CDR3 with reference TRBV5-1 and TRBJ1-6 gives the whole variable domain KAGVTQTPRYLIKTRGQQVTLSCSPISGHRSVSWYQQTPGQGLQFLFEYFSETQRNKGNFPGRFSGRQFSNSRSEMNVSTLELGDSALYLCASSLSVTEVNSPLHFGNGTRLTVT.

The genes are TRBV27 and TRBJ2-5; no firm D call. From germline, CDR1 is MNHEY and CDR2 SMNVEV (reference sequence). CDR3 length equals 13 residues. V was pared by 5 bases and J by 6 bases, with 13 bases between. CDR3 nucleotides: TGTGCCAGCAGTCCCTCCCTAGGGAAGACCCAGTACTTC. Translated: CASSPSLGKTQYF.

The CDR3 nucleotides read TGTGCCAGCAGAAAAAGGGGGGCAGATACGCAGTATTTT. Protein sequence: CASRKRGADTQYF. V and J are TRBV21-1 and TRBJ2-3; no DNA check was done on the table's D call, TRBD1. TRBV21-1 is listed as a pseudogene. The CDR3 length is 13 residues.

The chain recombines TRBV15 with TRBJ2-5; 8 nucleotides align to TRBD2. In germline, CDR1 is LNHNV, CDR2 YYDKDF (reference sequence). Trimming cost V 8 bases and J 2 bases; bases outside gene matches: 7. The CDR3 extends over 14 amino acids. The DNA of the CDR3 is TGTGCCACCCGCTCGGGGGGGGCTCAAGAGACCCAGTACTTC. Residues: CATRSGGAQETQYF.

CDR3 residues: CASSQDTGTTEAFF. The CDR3 DNA reads as TGTGCCAGCAGCCAAGACACAGGGACCACTGAAGCTTTCTTT. The rearrangement links TRBV3-1 to TRBJ1-1; TRBD1 might be the D (6 bases). The germline V and J ends were trimmed by 0 bases and 4 bases, with 9 bases remaining between them. Germline CDR1 is LGHDT and CDR2 is YNNKEL (reference sequence). This CDR3 is built from 14 residues. Complete variable domain (other parts from reference TRBV3-1 and TRBJ1-1): DTAVSQTPKYLVTQMGNDKSIKCEQNLGHDTMYWYKQDSKKFLKIMFSYNNKELIINETVPNRFSPKSPDKAHLNLHINSLELGDSAVYFCASSQDTGTTEAFFGQGTRLTVV.

The table lists this clonotype with a few counts. V is TRBV6-1 and J is TRBJ1-2, with D perhaps TRBD1 (5 bases). Trimming left V 7 bases short and J 10 bases short, with 22 bases between. The CDR3 runs to 14 residues. The V gene's germline CDR1 is MNHNS and CDR2 SASEGT. The CDR3 here is CASIPPGTGVYYTF. CDR3 DNA: TGTGCCAGCATCCCACCGGGGACGGGGGTGTACTACACCTTC.

The CDR3 bases are TGTGCCAGCAGCTTTCCTACTAGCGGGAGTGAAGAGCAGTACTTC. It translates to CASSFPTSGSEEQYF. This chain joins TRBV7-9 and TRBJ2-7, with 11 bases matching TRBD2. Germline V gene sequence: CDR1 SEHNR, CDR2 FQNEAQ (reference sequence). The J segment lost 7 bases and the V segment lost 3 bases, leaving 8 bases of the junction unmatched. The CDR3 covers 15 residues.

In its sample, this clonotype was seen a few times. The chain combines TRBV5-5 with TRBJ2-3; D not resolved. Germline V CDR1 and CDR2: SGHKS, YYEKEE (reference sequence). This CDR3 region has 14 residues. V lost 4 bases to trimming and J lost 2 bases, with 11 bases between them. This chain's CDR3 is CASSQPRLTDTQYF. The CDR3 DNA reads TGTGCCAGCAGCCAACCTCGCCTCACAGATACGCAGTATTTT. The full variable domain, in which reference TRBV5-5 and TRBJ2-3 provide the parts outside the CDR3, is DAGVTQSPTHLIKTRGQQVTLRCSPISGHKSVSWYQQVLGQGPQFIFQYYEKEERGRGNFPDRFSARQFPNYSSELNVNALLLGDSALYLCASSQPRLTDTQYFGPGTRLTVL.

The chain is built from TRBV27 and TRBJ2-1; 10 positions agree with TRBD2. The CDR3 consists of 16 residues. The trim removed 4 bases at V and 5 bases at J, leaving 8 bases unmatched. The germline CDR1 and CDR2 sequences are MNHEY and SMNVEV (reference sequence). CDR3 amino acids: CASSSRLAGVDNEQFF. CDR3 in DNA: TGTGCCAGCAGTTCCAGACTAGCGGGCGTTGACAATGAGCAGTTCTTC.

The chain carries TRBV7-6 and TRBJ2-7; 12 bases fit TRBD2. The CDR3 runs 18 residues. CDR1 is SGHVS, CDR2 FNYEAQ, per germline. Trimming at V came to 5 bases and at J to 0 bases, leaving 11 bases not matched to a gene. CDR3 residues: CASSVTGTSGHVSYEQYF. CDR3 in DNA: TGTGCCAGCAGCGTCACCGGGACTAGCGGGCACGTCTCCTACGAGCAGTACTTC.

This clonotype was observed a handful of times. The chain uses TRBV27 and TRBJ1-5; TRBD1 matches 7 bases. The length of the CDR3 is 14 residues. The V and J ends lost 6 bases and 6 bases, in that order; junction bases with no gene match: 8. Germline V CDR1 and CDR2: MNHEY, SMNVEV (reference sequence). CDR3 coding DNA: TGTGCCAGCAGGCCCGGACAGGTCGGTCAGCCCCAGCATTTT. The encoded protein is CASRPGQVGQPQHF.